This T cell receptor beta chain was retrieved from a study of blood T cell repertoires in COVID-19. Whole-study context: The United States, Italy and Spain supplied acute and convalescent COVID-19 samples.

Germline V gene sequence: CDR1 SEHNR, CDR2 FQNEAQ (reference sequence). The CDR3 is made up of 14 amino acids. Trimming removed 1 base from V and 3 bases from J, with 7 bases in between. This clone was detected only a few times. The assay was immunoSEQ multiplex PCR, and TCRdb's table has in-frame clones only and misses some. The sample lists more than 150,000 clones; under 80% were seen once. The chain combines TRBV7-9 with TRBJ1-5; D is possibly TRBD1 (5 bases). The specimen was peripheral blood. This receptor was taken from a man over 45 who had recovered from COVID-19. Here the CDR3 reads CASSLGQPNQPQHF. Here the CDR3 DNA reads TGTGCCAGCAGCTTAGGACAGCCCAATCAGCCCCAGCATTTT.